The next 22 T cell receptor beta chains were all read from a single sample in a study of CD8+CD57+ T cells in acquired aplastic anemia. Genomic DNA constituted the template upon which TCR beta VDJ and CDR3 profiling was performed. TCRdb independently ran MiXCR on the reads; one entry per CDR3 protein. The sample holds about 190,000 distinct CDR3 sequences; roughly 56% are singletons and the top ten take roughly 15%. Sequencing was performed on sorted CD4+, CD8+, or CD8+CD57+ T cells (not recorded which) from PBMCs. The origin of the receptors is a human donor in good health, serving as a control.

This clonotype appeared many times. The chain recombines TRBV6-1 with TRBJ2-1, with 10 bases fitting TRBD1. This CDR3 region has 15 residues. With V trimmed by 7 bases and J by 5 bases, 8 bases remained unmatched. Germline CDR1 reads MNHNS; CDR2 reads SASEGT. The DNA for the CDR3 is TGTGCCAGCACTTTGACAGGGGGCGAAAACAATGAGCAGTTCTTC. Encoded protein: CASTLTGGENNEQFF.

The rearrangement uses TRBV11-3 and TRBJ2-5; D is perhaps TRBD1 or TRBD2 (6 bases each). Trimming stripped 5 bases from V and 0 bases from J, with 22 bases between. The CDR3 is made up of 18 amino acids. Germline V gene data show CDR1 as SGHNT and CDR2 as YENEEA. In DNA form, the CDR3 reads TGTGCCAGCAGCGCGAGGGATCCCGGGGGCCGTGACCAAGAGACCCAGTACTTC. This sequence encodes CASSARDPGGRDQETQYF. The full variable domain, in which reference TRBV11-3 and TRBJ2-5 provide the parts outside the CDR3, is EAGVVQSPRYKIIEKKQPVAFWCNPISGHNTLYWYLQNLGQGPELLIRYENEEAVDDSQLPKDRFSAERLKGVDSTLKIQPAELGDSAVYLCASSARDPGGRDQETQYFGPGTRLLVL.

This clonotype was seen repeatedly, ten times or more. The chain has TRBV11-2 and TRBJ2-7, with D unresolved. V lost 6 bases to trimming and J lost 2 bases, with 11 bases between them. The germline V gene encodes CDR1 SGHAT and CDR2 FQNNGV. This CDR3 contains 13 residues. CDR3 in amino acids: CASSFGGAYEQYF. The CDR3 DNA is TGTGCCAGCAGTTTTGGCGGAGCCTACGAGCAGTACTTC.

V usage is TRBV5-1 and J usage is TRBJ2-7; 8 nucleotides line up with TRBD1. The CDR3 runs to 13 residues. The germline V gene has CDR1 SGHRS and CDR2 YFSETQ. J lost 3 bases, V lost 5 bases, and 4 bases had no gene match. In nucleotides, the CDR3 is TGCGCCAGCAGGGCTGGACAGGGCTACGAGCAGTACTTC. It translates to CASRAGQGYEQYF.

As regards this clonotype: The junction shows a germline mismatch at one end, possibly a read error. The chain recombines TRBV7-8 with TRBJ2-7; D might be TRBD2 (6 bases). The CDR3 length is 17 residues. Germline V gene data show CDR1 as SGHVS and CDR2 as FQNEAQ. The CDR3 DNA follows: TGCGCCAGCAGCCAAGAAGGCTGGACTACCCTCTCCTACGAGCAGTACTTC. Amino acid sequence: CASSQEGWTTLSYEQYF. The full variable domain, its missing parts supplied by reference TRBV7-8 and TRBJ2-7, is GAGVSQSPRYKVAKRGQDVALRCDPISGHVSLFWYQQALGQGPEFLTYFQNEAQLDKSGLPSDRFFAERPEGSVSTLKIQRTQQEDSAVYLCASSQEGWTTLSYEQYFGPGTRLTVT.

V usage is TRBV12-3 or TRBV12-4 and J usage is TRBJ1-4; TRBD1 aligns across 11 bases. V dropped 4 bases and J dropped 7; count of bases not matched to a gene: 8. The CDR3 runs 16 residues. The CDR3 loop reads CASSWDRGAIVEKLFF. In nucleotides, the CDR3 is TGTGCCAGCAGTTGGGACAGGGGGGCGATAGTTGAAAAACTGTTTTTT.

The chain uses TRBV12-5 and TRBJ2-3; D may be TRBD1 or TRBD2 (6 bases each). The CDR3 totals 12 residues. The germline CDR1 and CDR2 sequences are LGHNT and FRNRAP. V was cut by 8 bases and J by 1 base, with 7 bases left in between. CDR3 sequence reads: CASRGGTDTQYF. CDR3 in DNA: TGTGCTAGTAGGGGGGGCACAGATACGCAGTATTTT.

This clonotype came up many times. CDR3 in DNA: TGCAGCGTTGTAAAGGGGAGGGCTGAAGCTTTCTTT. Translating it yields CSVVKGRAEAFF. This sequence joins TRBV29-1 and TRBJ1-1, with TRBD1 as a possible D gene (5 bases). V lost 4 bases to trimming and J lost 6 bases, with 12 bases between them. From germline, CDR1 is SQVTM and CDR2 ANQGSEA. The CDR3 is made up of 12 amino acids.

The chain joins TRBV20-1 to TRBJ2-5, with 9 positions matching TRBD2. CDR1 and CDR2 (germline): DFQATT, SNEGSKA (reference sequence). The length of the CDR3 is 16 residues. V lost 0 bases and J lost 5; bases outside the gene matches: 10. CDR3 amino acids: CSARERRGGRVETQYF. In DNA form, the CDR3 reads TGCAGTGCTAGAGAAAGGCGGGGGGGCCGTGTGGAGACCCAGTACTTC.

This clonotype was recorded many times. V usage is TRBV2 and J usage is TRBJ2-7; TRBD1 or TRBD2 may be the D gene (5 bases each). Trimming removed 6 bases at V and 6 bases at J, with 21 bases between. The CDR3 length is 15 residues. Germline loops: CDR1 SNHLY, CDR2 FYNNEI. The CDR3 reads CASSEGTFGTGEQYF. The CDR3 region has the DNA TGTGCCAGCAGCGAGGGGACCTTCGGGACGGGCGAGCAGTACTTC.

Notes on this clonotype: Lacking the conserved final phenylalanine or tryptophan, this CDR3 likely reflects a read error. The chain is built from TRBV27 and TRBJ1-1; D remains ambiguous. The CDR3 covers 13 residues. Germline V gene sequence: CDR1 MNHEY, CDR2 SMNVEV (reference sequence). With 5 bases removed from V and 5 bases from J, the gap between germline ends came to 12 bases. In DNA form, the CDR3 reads TGTGCCAGCAGTCTCCGGGAGGTTACTGAAGCTTTCCTT. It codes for CASSLREVTEAFL.

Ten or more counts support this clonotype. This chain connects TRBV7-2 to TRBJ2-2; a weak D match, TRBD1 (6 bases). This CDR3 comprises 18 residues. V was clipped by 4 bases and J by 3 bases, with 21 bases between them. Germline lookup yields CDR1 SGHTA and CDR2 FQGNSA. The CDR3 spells CASSWGPQGLGDTGELFF. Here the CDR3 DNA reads TGTGCCAGCAGCTGGGGACCACAGGGTTTGGGGGACACCGGGGAGCTGTTTTTT.

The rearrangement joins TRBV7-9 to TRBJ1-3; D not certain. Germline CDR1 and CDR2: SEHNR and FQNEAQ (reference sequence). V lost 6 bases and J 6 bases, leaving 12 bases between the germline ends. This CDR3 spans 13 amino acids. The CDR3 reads CASSHALENTIYF. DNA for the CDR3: TGTGCCAGCAGTCACGCCTTGGAAAACACCATATATTTT.

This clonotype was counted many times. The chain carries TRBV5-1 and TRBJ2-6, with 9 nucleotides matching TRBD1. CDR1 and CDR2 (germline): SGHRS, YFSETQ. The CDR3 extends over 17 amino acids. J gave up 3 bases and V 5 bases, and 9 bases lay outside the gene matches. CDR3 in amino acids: CASSIQGAGYGANVLTF. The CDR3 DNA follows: TGCGCCAGCAGTATACAGGGGGCAGGTTATGGGGCCAACGTCCTGACTTTC.

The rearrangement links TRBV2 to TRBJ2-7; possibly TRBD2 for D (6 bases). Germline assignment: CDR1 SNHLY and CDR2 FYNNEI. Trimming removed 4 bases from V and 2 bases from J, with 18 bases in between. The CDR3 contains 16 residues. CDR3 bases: TGTGCCAGCAGTGCCAGTGAGCGGGTTATTCCCTACGAGCAGTACTTC. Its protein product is CASSASERVIPYEQYF.

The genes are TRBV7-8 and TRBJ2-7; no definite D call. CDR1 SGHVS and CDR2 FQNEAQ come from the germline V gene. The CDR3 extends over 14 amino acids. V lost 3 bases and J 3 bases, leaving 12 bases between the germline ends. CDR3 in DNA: TGTGCCAGCAGCTTCTCGGATAATTACTACGAGCAGTACTTC. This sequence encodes CASSFSDNYYEQYF.

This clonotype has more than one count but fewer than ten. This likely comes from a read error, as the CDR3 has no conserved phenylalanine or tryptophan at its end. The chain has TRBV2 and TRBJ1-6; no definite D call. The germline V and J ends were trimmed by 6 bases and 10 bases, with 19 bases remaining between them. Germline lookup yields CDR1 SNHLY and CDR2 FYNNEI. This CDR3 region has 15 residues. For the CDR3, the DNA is TGTGCCAGCAGCTTAGACGGTATGGGTAACTCACCCCTCCACTTG. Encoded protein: CASSLDGMGNSPLHL.

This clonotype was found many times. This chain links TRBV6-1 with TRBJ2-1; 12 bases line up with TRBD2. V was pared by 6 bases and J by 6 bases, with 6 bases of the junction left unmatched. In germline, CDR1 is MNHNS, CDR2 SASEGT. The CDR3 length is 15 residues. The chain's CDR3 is CASSLGLAGLNEQFF. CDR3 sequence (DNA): TGTGCCAGCAGCCTCGGACTAGCGGGGCTCAATGAGCAGTTCTTC.

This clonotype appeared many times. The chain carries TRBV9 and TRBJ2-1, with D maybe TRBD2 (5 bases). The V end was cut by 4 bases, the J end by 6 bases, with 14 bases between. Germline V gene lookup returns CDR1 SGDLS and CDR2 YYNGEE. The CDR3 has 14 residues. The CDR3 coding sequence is TGTGCCAGCAGCCCTAGCACCACTGGCAATGAGCAGTTCTTC. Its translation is CASSPSTTGNEQFF.

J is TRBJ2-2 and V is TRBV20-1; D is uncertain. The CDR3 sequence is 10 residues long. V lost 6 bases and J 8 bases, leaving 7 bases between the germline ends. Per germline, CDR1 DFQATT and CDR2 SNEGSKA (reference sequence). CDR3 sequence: CSAEMGELFF. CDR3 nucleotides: TGCAGTGCCGAGATGGGGGAGCTGTTTTTT.

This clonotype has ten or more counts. The CDR3 DNA sequence: TGTGCCAGCAGCTTGGACAGCACCTATGGCTACACCTTC. Translation: CASSLDSTYGYTF. This sequence joins TRBV7-9 and TRBJ1-2, with D possibly matching TRBD1 (6 bases). The CDR3 loop spans 13 amino acids. Trimming cost V 3 bases and J 4 bases, with 9 bases left between them. CDR1 and CDR2 from the germline V gene are SEHNR and FQNEAQ (reference sequence).

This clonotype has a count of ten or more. The chain's CDR3 is CATSDLGTGNTDTQYF. CDR3 DNA: TGTGCCACCAGTGATTTGGGGACAGGGAACACAGATACGCAGTATTTT. This chain joins TRBV24-1 and TRBJ2-3; TRBD1 aligns across 9 bases. The CDR3 is 16 amino acids. The V gene's germline CDR1 is KGHDR and CDR2 SFDVKD. The J segment lost 2 bases and the V segment lost 0 bases, leaving 2 bases of the junction unmatched.